Sequencing of this T cell receptor beta chain was carried out in a study of vaccination and CD4 T cells after COVID-19. The study sequenced cultured CD4+ T cell DNA using the Oncomine TCR Beta short-read assay. TCRdb re-derived calls from the PCR reads in MiXCR, one entry per CDR3 protein. This repertoire shows about 22,000 distinct CDR3 sequences, about 35% found once; its top ten account for around 8.6%. A note on this clonotype: Its cognate antigen is unknown.

Time point defined: late sampling 161 to 241 days after vaccination in three convalescent patients. Noted treatment: approximately nine-day PBMC culture with coronavirus spike peptide pools or control peptides (ViraFEST assay). The receptor was derived from a human donor who had recovered from COVID-19. The starting material was CD4+ T cells from blood, cultured in vitro, obtained about 7 months after SARS-CoV-2 vaccination.

The CDR3, as DNA: TGTGCCAGTAGTGGACAGGGGAATACGCAGTATTTT. Its protein is CASSGQGNTQYF. The chain combines TRBV19 with TRBJ2-3; 9 bases match TRBD1. Germline trimming cut 5 bases from V and 7 bases from J; bases unmatched to any gene: 1. The CDR3 extends over 12 amino acids. Per the germline V gene, CDR1 is LNHDA and CDR2 is SQIVND (reference sequence). Filled out from reference TRBV19 and TRBJ2-3, the complete variable domain reads DGGITQSPKYLFRKEGQNVTLSCEQNLNHDAMYWYRQDPGQGLRLIYYSQIVNDFQKGDIAEGYSVSREKKESFPLTVTSAQKNPTAFYLCASSGQGNTQYFGPGTRLTVL.